The 32 T cell receptor beta chains reported below all come from one sample, sequenced in a study of shared clonotypes between healthy human individuals. The method was immunoSEQ multiplex PCR; TCRdb's version includes in-frame clones alone and lacks a portion of them. The sample lists roughly 2 million clones; around 95% were seen once. Sample: naive CD4+ T cells sorted from blood. Subset: CD45RA+ positively selected. The receptors stem from a man younger than 35 in good health.

The chain joins TRBV19 to TRBJ2-7, with 7 bases lining up with TRBD1. This CDR3 has 16 residues. Trimming removed 0 bases from V and 2 bases from J; junction bases left unmatched: 7. Germline V gene lookup returns CDR1 LNHDA and CDR2 SQIVND (reference sequence). The CDR3 loop reads CASSIDWDSPTYEQYF. The DNA for the CDR3 is TGTGCCAGTAGTATAGACTGGGACAGTCCCACCTACGAGCAGTACTTC. The full variable domain, completed using reference TRBV19 and TRBJ2-7, is DGGITQSPKYLFRKEGQNVTLSCEQNLNHDAMYWYRQDPGQGLRLIYYSQIVNDFQKGDIAEGYSVSREKKESFPLTVTSAQKNPTAFYLCASSIDWDSPTYEQYFGPGTRLTVT.

On this clone: The same CDR3 arises from other DNA sequences in this sample as well. The rearrangement links TRBV5-1 to TRBJ1-3; unclear D gene. CDR1 SGHRS and CDR2 YFSETQ come from the germline V gene. Trimming took 0 bases from V and 0 from J, leaving 7 bases between them. This CDR3 is 15 amino acids long. CDR3 in amino acids: CASSLAAGSGNTIYF. DNA for the CDR3: TGCGCCAGCAGCTTGGCAGCCGGCTCTGGAAACACCATATATTTT. The whole variable domain, remainder taken from reference TRBV5-1 and TRBJ1-3, is KAGVTQTPRYLIKTRGQQVTLSCSPISGHRSVSWYQQTPGQGLQFLFEYFSETQRNKGNFPGRFSGRQFSNSRSEMNVSTLELGDSALYLCASSLAAGSGNTIYFGEGSWLTVV.

As DNA, the CDR3 is TGTGCCAGCAGTGCAAGCTGGAGTGCCAATGAGCAGTTCTTC. Amino acids: CASSASWSANEQFF. V gene TRBV6-1 combines with J gene TRBJ2-1; D is uncertain. V lost 4 bases to trimming and J lost 6 bases, with 13 bases between them. The CDR3 has 14 amino acids. The V gene's germline CDR1 is MNHNS and CDR2 SASEGT.

The chain is built from TRBV7-2 and TRBJ1-2; D not certain. The CDR3 spans 14 residues. The V end lost 6 bases, the J end lost 1 base, and 12 bases lay between the germline ends. From germline, CDR1 is SGHTA and CDR2 FQGNSA. For the CDR3, the DNA is TGTGCCAGCAGGGAGACTTCGGTTAACTATGGCTACACCTTC. Translated: CASRETSVNYGYTF.

The gene calls are TRBV6-1 and TRBJ2-1; no reliable D call. Germline CDR1 and CDR2: MNHNS and SASEGT. V was cut by 0 bases and J by 0 bases, with 9 bases left in between. The CDR3 has 16 amino acids. CDR3 bases: TGTGCCAGCAGTGAAGCTGTCGGGTACTCCTACAATGAGCAGTTCTTC. Amino acid sequence: CASSEAVGYSYNEQFF.

The chain links TRBV5-6 to TRBJ1-1; D is ambiguous. Germline CDR1 SGHDT, CDR2 YYEEEE. Trimming cost V 1 base and J 7 bases, with 8 bases left between them. The CDR3 length is 12 residues. CDR3: CASSLWDLEAFF. The CDR3 DNA reads as TGTGCCAGCAGCTTGTGGGATCTTGAAGCTTTCTTT.

The rearrangement links TRBV30 to TRBJ1-6; 7 bases are shared with TRBD1. The CDR3 extends over 11 amino acids. Unmatched junction bases numbered 2, after V lost 2 bases and J lost 13 bases. Germline V lookup: CDR1 GTSNPN, CDR2 SVGIG (reference sequence). The DNA of the CDR3 is TGTGCCTGGAGTCGCAGGGGGCCCCTCCACTTT. This codes for CAWSRRGPLHF.

This chain's CDR3 is CASSIPGDTSGANVLTF. The CDR3 nucleotides are TGTGCCAGTAGTATTCCAGGGGACACGTCTGGGGCCAACGTCCTGACTTTC. This chain connects TRBV19 to TRBJ2-6; a weak D match, TRBD1 (6 bases). Germline lookup yields CDR1 LNHDA and CDR2 SQIVND (reference sequence). This CDR3 is built from 17 residues. Trimming removed 3 bases at V and 1 base at J, with 13 bases between. Combining the CDR3 with reference TRBV19 and TRBJ2-6 gives the whole variable domain DGGITQSPKYLFRKEGQNVTLSCEQNLNHDAMYWYRQDPGQGLRLIYYSQIVNDFQKGDIAEGYSVSREKKESFPLTVTSAQKNPTAFYLCASSIPGDTSGANVLTFGAGSRLTVL.

This rearrangement joins TRBV18 to TRBJ1-1; D is perhaps TRBD1 (6 bases). CDR1 and CDR2 (germline): KGHSH, LQKENI. This CDR3 has 15 amino acids. V lost 6 bases and J lost 0, with 14 bases in between. CDR3 DNA sequence: TGTGCCAGCTCTGGTGGACAGTCCATGAACACTGAAGCTTTCTTT. Translated, it gives CASSGGQSMNTEAFF.

The CDR3 loop is CASIRDGSYEQYF. DNA for the CDR3: TGTGCCAGCATCCGGGACGGCTCCTACGAGCAGTACTTC. J is TRBJ2-7 and V is TRBV2; D is tentatively TRBD1 or TRBD2 (5 bases each). The CDR3 has 13 amino acids. Germline V gene sequence: CDR1 SNHLY, CDR2 FYNNEI. Trimming took 7 bases from V and 0 from J, leaving 10 bases between them.

The chain has TRBV6-1 and TRBJ2-2, with 8 bases lining up with TRBD1. The CDR3 loop spans 15 amino acids. Trimming removed 5 bases from V and 3 bases from J; junction bases left unmatched: 5. Germline lookup yields CDR1 MNHNS and CDR2 SASEGT. Written as DNA, the CDR3 is TGTGCCAGCAGTATACAGGGGGGATACACCGGGGAGCTGTTTTTT. Amino acid sequence: CASSIQGGYTGELFF.

CDR3 nucleotides: TGTGCCAGCACTTTGACCCCAGGGCGCACCGGGGAGCTGTTTTTT. It is translated as CASTLTPGRTGELFF. The chain is built from TRBV6-1 and TRBJ2-2; D might be TRBD1 (5 bases). V shed 7 bases and J shed 4 bases, with 16 bases lying between them. The length of the CDR3 is 15 residues. Germline V gives CDR1 MNHNS, CDR2 SASEGT.

The rearrangement joins TRBV4-3 to TRBJ2-7; D unresolved. Between the trimmed V and J ends, which lost 1 base and 3 bases, there was a span of 10 bases. Germline-derived CDR1 and CDR2 are LGHNA and YSLEER. The CDR3 sequence is 14 residues long. The CDR3, as DNA: TGCGCCAGCAGCCAAGGACATGACGGCTACGAGCAGTACTTC. Amino acids: CASSQGHDGYEQYF.

The gene calls are TRBV11-2 and TRBJ1-2; weak D call: TRBD1 (5 bases). The V end was cut by 0 bases, the J end by 3 bases, with 8 bases between. CDR1 SGHAT and CDR2 FQNNGV come from the germline V gene. The CDR3 is 14 residues long. The CDR3: CASSLDGRDYGYTF. CDR3 in DNA: TGTGCCAGCAGCTTAGATGGCAGGGACTATGGCTACACCTTC.

This clone is a singleton in its sample. Different DNA sequences within this sample yield the same CDR3. The chain has TRBV5-1 and TRBJ2-7; 8 bases line up with TRBD1. After removal of 4 bases from V and 3 bases from J, the junction contained 9 bases not matched to a gene. CDR3 length: 15 amino acids. CDR1 is SGHRS, CDR2 YFSETQ, per germline. The CDR3 loop reads CASSLDGQGSYEQYF. CDR3 in DNA: TGCGCCAGCAGCCTGGATGGACAGGGAAGCTACGAGCAGTACTTC.

As regards this clone: The same CDR3 can be traced to other DNA sequences in this sample. The V gene is TRBV4-1, the J gene TRBJ2-5, with D tentatively TRBD1 or TRBD2 (5 bases each). Trimming shortened V by 6 bases and J by 4 bases, and 12 bases separated the two germline ends. Germline V gives CDR1 MGHRA, CDR2 YSYEKL. This CDR3 is 13 amino acids long. The CDR3 reads CASSLLRGETQYF. Here the CDR3 DNA reads TGCGCCAGCAGTCTCTTGAGGGGAGAGACCCAGTACTTC.

Regarding this clone: This same CDR3 is encoded by further DNA sequences in the sample. This chain joins TRBV6-1 and TRBJ1-5; D possibly corresponds to TRBD1 (5 bases). The CDR3 sequence is 14 residues long. The V gene's germline CDR1 is MNHNS and CDR2 SASEGT. Trimming shortened V by 0 bases and J by 4 bases, and 7 bases separated the two germline ends. This CDR3 is CASSEAGVNQPQHF. The CDR3, as DNA: TGTGCCAGCAGTGAAGCAGGGGTAAATCAGCCCCAGCATTTT.

The genes are TRBV19 and TRBJ1-5, with D unresolved. V lost 3 bases and J 2 bases, leaving 11 bases between the germline ends. Germline-derived CDR1 and CDR2 are LNHDA and SQIVND (reference sequence). The CDR3 covers 15 residues. The CDR3 DNA reads as TGTGCCAGTAGTATCGAGGTTATCGGCAATCAGCCCCAGCATTTT. The encoded protein is CASSIEVIGNQPQHF.

The chain links TRBV30 to TRBJ1-5; 8 bases align to TRBD1. The CDR3 length is 15 residues. V was pared by 1 base and J by 3 bases, with 5 bases of the junction left unmatched. The germline V gene encodes CDR1 GTSNPN and CDR2 SVGIG (reference sequence). The CDR3 nucleotides read TGTGCCTGGAGTGGACAGGGGAAATCCAATCAGCCCCAGCATTTT. Encoded protein: CAWSGQGKSNQPQHF.

The chain employs TRBV5-1 and TRBJ2-7; 8 bases line up with TRBD1. Germline values: CDR1 SGHRS, CDR2 YFSETQ. The CDR3 sequence is 14 residues long. V shed 3 bases, J shed 7 bases, and the junction held 9 bases outside the gene matches. Here the CDR3 DNA reads TGCGCCAGCAGCTCCGGGACAGGCCGGGGGGAGCAGTACTTC. It is translated as CASSSGTGRGEQYF. Supplemented by reference TRBV5-1 and TRBJ2-7, the full variable domain reads KAGVTQTPRYLIKTRGQQVTLSCSPISGHRSVSWYQQTPGQGLQFLFEYFSETQRNKGNFPGRFSGRQFSNSRSEMNVSTLELGDSALYLCASSSGTGRGEQYFGPGTRLTVT.

In the case of this clone: The sample carries other DNA sequences with the same CDR3. This chain uses TRBV7-2 with TRBJ1-5; weak D call: TRBD1 (5 bases). V lost 1 base to trimming and J lost 4 bases, with 8 bases between them. Per the germline V gene, CDR1 is SGHTA and CDR2 is FQGNSA. The CDR3 contains 14 residues. The DNA for the CDR3 is TGTGCCAGCAGCTTAGTCAGGGAAAATCAGCCCCAGCATTTT. Translated: CASSLVRENQPQHF.

The chain combines TRBV15 with TRBJ1-2, with D perhaps matching TRBD1 (6 bases). Germline CDR1 and CDR2: LNHNV and YYDKDF (reference sequence). This CDR3 has 17 amino acids. Trimming removed 0 bases from V and 5 bases from J, with 19 bases in between. CDR3 residues: CATSRDRGGQSIYGYTF. The DNA for the CDR3 is TGTGCCACCAGCAGAGATCGAGGTGGACAGTCAATTTATGGCTACACCTTC. Together with reference TRBV15 and TRBJ1-2, the CDR3 gives the full variable domain: DAMVIQNPRYQVTQFGKPVTLSCSQTLNHNVMYWYQQKSSQAPKLLFHYYDKDFNNEADTPDNFQSRRPNTSFCFLDIRSPGLGDTAMYLCATSRDRGGQSIYGYTFGSGTRLTVV.

As to this clone: The identical CDR3 is also encoded by other nucleotide sequences in the sample. The CDR3 DNA is TGTGCCAGCAGTGAAGGGGGGACTGAAGCTTTCTTT. The encoded protein is CASSEGGTEAFF. V is TRBV2 and J is TRBJ1-1, with a tentative D call TRBD1 (5 bases). Germline CDR1 is SNHLY and CDR2 is FYNNEI. CDR3 length: 12 residues. Trimming shortened V by 1 base and J by 5 bases, and 5 bases separated the two germline ends.

J is TRBJ2-2 and V is TRBV18; no firm D call. CDR3 length: 13 amino acids. Trimming took 0 bases from V and 7 from J, leaving 6 bases between them. From germline, CDR1 is KGHSH and CDR2 LQKENI. CDR3 protein: CASSPPSHGELFF. The CDR3 DNA reads TGTGCCAGCTCACCACCGTCCCACGGGGAGCTGTTTTTT. Combining the CDR3 with reference TRBV18 and TRBJ2-2 gives the whole variable domain NAGVMQNPRHLVRRRGQEARLRCSPMKGHSHVYWYRQLPEEGLKFMVYLQKENIIDESGMPKERFSAEFPKEGPSILRIQQVVRGDSAAYFCASSPPSHGELFFGEGSRLTVL.

This clone was seen just once. CDR3 amino acids: CASSYYRGYEQYF. The CDR3 nucleotides are TGTGCCAGCAGTTACTACCGGGGATACGAGCAGTACTTC. The V gene is TRBV6-5, the J gene TRBJ2-7; D is possibly TRBD2 (5 bases). This CDR3 has 13 amino acids. The germline CDR1 and CDR2 sequences are MNHEY and SVGAGI. Trimming took 1 base from V and 4 from J, leaving 8 bases between them.

On this clone: The same CDR3 arises from other DNA sequences in this sample as well. The chain uses TRBV18 and TRBJ1-1, with no clear D. The CDR3 loop spans 13 amino acids. Germline V gives CDR1 KGHSH, CDR2 LQKENI. Trimming cost V 2 bases and J 2 bases, with 6 bases left between them. The CDR3 bases are TGTGCCAGCTCACCATTGGCCAACACTGAAGCTTTCTTT. Amino acid sequence: CASSPLANTEAFF.

This sequence joins TRBV5-1 and TRBJ2-2; 8 nucleotides agree with TRBD1. Germline-derived CDR1 and CDR2 are SGHRS and YFSETQ. The CDR3 extends over 15 amino acids. The J segment lost 4 bases and the V segment lost 2 bases, leaving 4 bases of the junction unmatched. The CDR3 here is CASSFDRGITGELFF. The CDR3 coding sequence is TGCGCCAGCAGCTTTGACAGGGGCATCACCGGGGAGCTGTTTTTT.

The V call is TRBV11-2, the J call TRBJ2-7; possible D gene TRBD1, 6 bases. V shed 3 bases and J shed 3 bases, with 15 bases lying between them. The CDR3 consists of 15 residues. Germline CDR1 reads SGHAT; CDR2 reads FQNNGV. CDR3 sequence (DNA): TGTGCCAGCAGCTTGGGTGGACAGTTCTACTACGAGCAGTACTTC. It specifies CASSLGGQFYYEQYF.

This chain uses TRBV2 with TRBJ1-2; the match to TRBD1 covers 10 bases. The CDR3 sequence is 14 residues long. Losses at the gene ends were 2 bases for V and 8 bases for J; bases not matched to a gene: 5. Germline values: CDR1 SNHLY, CDR2 FYNNEI. DNA of the CDR3: TGTGCCAGCAGTGAAACGGGACAGGGGATGGGCTACACCTTC. It encodes CASSETGQGMGYTF.

The rearrangement joins TRBV9 to TRBJ2-5; 10 bases are shared with TRBD2. Germline V gene data show CDR1 as SGDLS and CDR2 as YYNGEE. CDR3 length: 16 amino acids. V shed 4 bases, J shed 2 bases, and the junction held 8 bases outside the gene matches. The CDR3 protein is CASSPAVAGGQETQYF. For the CDR3, the DNA is TGTGCCAGCAGCCCTGCGGTAGCGGGAGGACAAGAGACCCAGTACTTC.

For the CDR3, the DNA is TGCGCCAGCGGGTGGATGGCCGTAGTGAACACCGGGGAGCTGTTTTTT. It encodes CASGWMAVVNTGELFF. V and J are TRBV5-1 and TRBJ2-2, with D uncertain. CDR1 is SGHRS and CDR2 is YFSETQ in the germline V gene. This CDR3 is 16 amino acids long. V lost 7 bases and J lost 1, with 17 bases in between.

This rearrangement joins TRBV5-5 to TRBJ1-2; 10 nucleotides agree with TRBD1. This CDR3 has 14 residues. Germline CDR1 SGHKS, CDR2 YYEKEE (reference sequence). V shed 4 bases, J shed 10 bases, and the junction held 10 bases outside the gene matches. The CDR3: CASSRIPGQGHYTF. CDR3 nucleotide sequence: TGTGCCAGCAGCCGAATACCGGGACAGGGGCACTACACCTTC.